This TCR beta chain comes out of a study of blood T cell repertoires in COVID-19. About the study: The United States, Italy and Spain were the sources of the acute and convalescent COVID-19 samples. Sources were T cells, B-cell-depleted T cells, or PBMCs; the material itself was cDNA or gDNA.

From germline, CDR1 is MNHEY and CDR2 SVGAGI. V shed 7 bases, J shed 2 bases, and the junction held 6 bases outside the gene matches. The CDR3 extends over 15 amino acids. Original processing methods: Nucleated cell number was recorded as an estimate derived from reference gene primer amplification. TCRdb keeps only in-frame clones here, not all; method: immunoSEQ multiplex PCR. Clone size and the V and J calls come from that table; the DNA yielded D and trimming. This sample has 95,000 to 110,000 clones, with 84% found just once. The receptor was isolated from a human donor in a cohort sampled during active or convalescent COVID-19. The rearrangement uses TRBV6-5 and TRBJ1-5; 9 positions match TRBD1. Sequencing was carried out using peripheral blood. The CDR3 coding sequence is TGTGCCAGCACCCTGACAGGGGGAGGCAATCAGCCCCAGCATTTT. Protein: CASTLTGGGNQPQHF.